This TCR beta chain was found in a study of cytomegalovirus exposure and HLA in healthy donors. At the level of the study: Of the donors genotyped, several hundred in all, over 80% fell in the Caucasian-associated ancestry cluster. Regarding the study as a whole: The study reported that TCR beta sequences accurately predicted HLA-A and HLA-B alleles in most subjects. In a later analysis, at a false discovery rate of 0.05, 17,000 or so TCR beta sequences were associated with HLA alleles. Cytomegalovirus association was assigned to more than 150 TCR beta chains.

Of note for this clone: As yet, its antigen is unknown.

Germline loops: CDR1 SGDLS, CDR2 YYNGEE. V lost 3 bases, J lost 2 bases, and 15 bases lay in between. CDR3 length: 15 amino acids. It was with 60 Vbeta and 13 Jbeta primers that the PCR ran. The repertoire was sequenced with immunoSEQ multiplex PCR; TCRdb's copy has only in-frame clones and lacks some. In the table there are 130,000 or so clones, 75% to 90% of which are singletons. This chain connects TRBV9 to TRBJ2-7; D may be TRBD2 (5 bases). The receptor was derived from a woman aged 25 to 39 in good health and CMV-seropositive. Sequenced sample: PBMCs. CDR3 DNA sequence: TGTGCCAGCAGCGCCGAGGGCGGTTCGACCTACGAGCAGTACTTC. Translating gives CASSAEGGSTYEQYF.